These 14 T cell receptor beta chains were sequenced from one sample in a study of T-cell memory formation after mild COVID-19 (dated by TCRdb to the early 2020s). Library prep was done by 5' RACE. Sequencing took place on an Illumina NovaSeq 6000. TCRdb applied fastp at Q25 and MiXCR to the public reads, then kept only in-frame beta chains. Each entry is one CDR3 protein sequence, shown with its most common DNA and genes. This sample holds 250,000 to 300,000 distinct CDR3 sequences; roughly 18% were observed only once. About 23% of the sample rests with the top ten. Specimen: PBMCs or a T cell subset sorted from them (not recorded which). The source is a man aged 18-30 years who had mild COVID-19 (a few samples of this study predate the infection). The sample titles of this study are shuffled in the database, so cell type and time point are left out; the donor was told from shared clones.

V and J are TRBV20-1 and TRBJ2-3; 7 bases are a match to TRBD2. Germline lookup yields CDR1 DFQATT and CDR2 SNEGSKA (reference sequence). J was trimmed by 6 bases and V by 5 bases; bases with no gene match: 8. CDR3 length equals 13 residues. Here the CDR3 reads CSAVGTTADTQYF. Written as DNA, the CDR3 is TGCAGTGCTGTCGGGACTACCGCGGATACGCAGTATTTT.

The chain is built from TRBV7-9 and TRBJ2-2; D is unresolved. CDR1 is SEHNR, CDR2 FQNEAQ, per germline (reference sequence). The CDR3 totals 14 residues. The V end was cut by 2 bases, the J end by 8 bases, with 12 bases between. CDR3 loop: CASSLMQASGELFF. The CDR3 DNA follows: TGTGCCAGCAGCTTAATGCAGGCATCGGGGGAGCTGTTTTTT.

This clonotype appeared a few times. The chain uses TRBV7-9 and TRBJ2-5; D gene uncertain. Germline lookup yields CDR1 SEHNR and CDR2 FQNEAQ (reference sequence). V was clipped by 5 bases and J by 4 bases, with 11 bases between them. The length of the CDR3 is 13 residues. CDR3 residues: CASSIQNTETQYF. The CDR3 DNA reads TGTGCCAGCAGCATCCAGAATACAGAGACCCAGTACTTC. Full variable domain (missing parts from reference TRBV7-9 and TRBJ2-5): DTGVSQNPRHKITKRGQNVTFRCDPISEHNRLYWYRQTLGQGPEFLTYFQNEAQLEKSRLLSDRFSAERPKGSFSTLEIQRTEQGDSAMYLCASSIQNTETQYFGPGTRLLVL.

This clonotype was recorded a few times. This chain links TRBV6-5 with TRBJ2-5; possibly TRBD2 for D (6 bases). The CDR3 has 14 residues. Trimming cost V 5 bases and J 4 bases, with 14 bases left between them. The germline CDR1 and CDR2 sequences are MNHEY and SVGAGI. The CDR3 region has the DNA TGTGCCAGCAGTCCCCCCGGGAGAGGAGAGACCCAGTACTTC. This sequence encodes CASSPPGRGETQYF.

This chain connects TRBV7-9 to TRBJ2-2; no definite D call. The CDR3 is 13 amino acids. Germline lookup yields CDR1 SEHNR and CDR2 FQNEAQ (reference sequence). V shed 5 bases and J shed 4 bases, with 8 bases lying between them. The CDR3: CASSRPLTGELFF. CDR3 nucleotides: TGTGCCAGCAGCCGACCCCTCACCGGGGAGCTGTTTTTT.

This clonotype was counted many times. The rearrangement links TRBV12-3 or TRBV12-4 to TRBJ1-6; unclear D gene. With 2 bases removed from V and 7 bases from J, the gap between germline ends came to 3 bases. The CDR3 has 12 amino acids. The CDR3 nucleotides read TGTGCCAGCAGTTTATCGAATTCACCCCTCCACTTT. As protein: CASSLSNSPLHF.

The chain employs TRBV4-3 and TRBJ1-4, with D perhaps matching TRBD1 (5 bases). The CDR3 is 15 residues long. The V and J ends lost 4 bases and 10 bases respectively, with 19 bases between them. Germline loops: CDR1 LGHNA, CDR2 YSLEER. The CDR3: CASSRGDERRTKLFF. As DNA, the CDR3 is TGCGCCAGCAGCCGGGGGGACGAGCGGAGAACAAAACTGTTTTTT.

The chain is built from TRBV19 and TRBJ1-2; 8 positions match TRBD1. The CDR3 spans 14 residues. The germline CDR1 and CDR2 sequences are LNHDA and SQIVND (reference sequence). V was clipped by 4 bases and J by 5 bases; unmatched bases: 6. The CDR3 is CASSTTRTGYGYTF. CDR3 in DNA: TGTGCCAGTAGTACGACCAGGACAGGGTATGGCTACACCTTC.

To note about this clonotype: A clone one base away is much larger, so this may be a read error. V is TRBV6-5 and J is TRBJ1-1; tentative D call: TRBD1 (6 bases). This CDR3 is built from 13 residues. The V end lost 4 bases, the J end lost 4 bases, and 10 bases lay between the germline ends. Germline CDR1 MNHEY, CDR2 SVGAGI. The CDR3 loop is CASSLYRATEAFF. The CDR3, as DNA: TGTGCCAGCAGTTTGTACAGGGCCACTGAAGCTTTCTTT.

Only a few counts were recorded for this clonotype. The chain is built from TRBV7-8 and TRBJ2-3; possibly TRBD1 or TRBD2 for D (5 bases each). V lost 2 bases and J lost 9, with 15 bases in between. The V gene's germline CDR1 is SGHVS and CDR2 FQNEAQ. The CDR3 runs to 14 residues. In DNA, the CDR3 is TGTGCCAGCAGCTTAAGTGGGGGTCTAGGCACGCAGTATTTT. This gives the protein CASSLSGGLGTQYF.

The chain employs TRBV12-3 or TRBV12-4 and TRBJ1-2; D remains ambiguous. This CDR3 spans 13 amino acids. With 3 bases removed from V and 7 bases from J, the gap between germline ends came to 12 bases. CDR3 bases: TGTGCCAGCAGTTTTCGCCGGACGGGTGGCTACACCTTC. Protein: CASSFRRTGGYTF.

The chain recombines TRBV9 with TRBJ1-3; tentatively, D is TRBD1 (5 bases). This CDR3 comprises 15 residues. V was shortened by 7 bases and J by 4 bases, with 18 bases between the two germline ends. The germline gives CDR1 SGDLS, CDR2 YYNGEE. The CDR3 DNA sequence: TGTGCCAGCTCCCCGGGACTTTCGGGGGGAAACACCATATATTTT. Amino acid sequence: CASSPGLSGGNTIYF.

This clonotype was seen more than once but under ten times. The V call is TRBV15, the J call TRBJ1-1, with a tentative D call TRBD1 (6 bases). The CDR3 extends over 13 amino acids. Germline CDR1 reads LNHNV; CDR2 reads YYDKDF (reference sequence). The ends were cut back, 10 bases at V and 1 base at J, with 13 bases in the middle. For the CDR3, the DNA is TGTGCCAGCGGACAGAGCTCGAACACTGAAGCTTTCTTT. Translation gives CASGQSSNTEAFF.

This clonotype was seen more than once but under ten times. The V call is TRBV7-3, the J call TRBJ2-2, with unresolved D. The CDR3 covers 14 residues. V lost 1 base, J lost 6 bases, and 9 bases lay in between. The germline CDR1 and CDR2 sequences are SGHTA and FQGTGA. In DNA form, the CDR3 reads TGTGCCAGCAGCTTAAATACCCTCTCCGGGGAGCTGTTTTTT. Its translation: CASSLNTLSGELFF.